One and the same sample provided the 30 T cell receptor beta chains below, sequenced in a study of T cell repertoires in cytomegalovirus infection. Using its own MiXCR run on the reads, TCRdb lists one record per CDR3 protein. The repertoire includes around 280,000 distinct CDR3 sequences, roughly a tenth of them detected once, and 2% to 3% sits in the top ten. The material sequenced was PBMCs. These receptor sequences come from a human donor in good health (CMV status not recorded). Some clones in this sample may be carry-over from other donors' samples.

This clonotype was observed many times. The genes are TRBV6-6 and TRBJ1-1, with no clear D. The V end lost 7 bases, the J end lost 0 bases, and 12 bases lay between the germline ends. The germline V gene has CDR1 MNHNY and CDR2 SVGAGI (reference sequence). CDR3 length: 14 amino acids. This CDR3 reads CASIRRQLNTEAFF. CDR3 nucleotides: TGTGCCAGCATAAGAAGACAATTGAACACTGAAGCTTTCTTT.

The CDR3 loop reads CASTLRTSGQETQYF. Written as DNA, the CDR3 is TGTGCCAGCACCTTACGGACTAGCGGCCAAGAGACCCAGTACTTC. The chain has TRBV6-5 and TRBJ2-5; 10 positions agree with TRBD2. The CDR3 length is 15 residues. CDR1 and CDR2 (germline): MNHEY, SVGAGI. Trimming took 7 bases from V and 1 from J; bases not matched to a gene: 6.

This clonotype showed up many times. This chain links TRBV12-3 or TRBV12-4 with TRBJ2-5; 11 nucleotides match TRBD2. This CDR3 is built from 15 residues. V shed 5 bases and J 5 bases; nucleotides not matched to a gene: 7. In nucleotides, the CDR3 is TGTGCCAGCAGTCGACTAGCGGGGCCCGGGGAGACCCAGTACTTC. Encoded protein: CASSRLAGPGETQYF.

There are many counts of this clonotype. This chain connects TRBV28 to TRBJ2-3, with no clear D. V was clipped by 6 bases and J by 4 bases, with 17 bases between them. Germline V gene data show CDR1 as MDHEN and CDR2 as SYDVKM. The CDR3 consists of 15 residues. DNA of the CDR3: TGTGCCAGCAGCTTCCCCGGTTTGGGCGCAGATACGCAGTATTTT. This codes for CASSFPGLGADTQYF.

The chain joins TRBV5-5 to TRBJ1-2; 9 nucleotides agree with TRBD1. Losses at the gene ends were 4 bases for V and 8 bases for J; bases not matched to a gene: 9. Per the germline V gene, CDR1 is SGHKS and CDR2 is YYEKEE (reference sequence). The CDR3 sequence is 14 residues long. The CDR3 protein is CASSPWTGAEGYTF. In DNA, the CDR3 is TGTGCCAGCAGCCCCTGGACAGGGGCCGAAGGCTACACCTTC.

At least ten counts were recorded for this clonotype. The rearrangement joins TRBV5-5 to TRBJ2-5, with TRBD1 matching 9 bases. Germline assignment: CDR1 SGHKS and CDR2 YYEKEE (reference sequence). J lost 4 bases, V lost 4 bases, and 8 bases had no gene match. The CDR3 is 15 amino acids. The CDR3 reads CASSDDRGGTETQYF. CDR3 in DNA: TGTGCCAGCAGCGACGACAGGGGGGGGACAGAGACCCAGTACTTC.

Ten or more counts support this clonotype. V is TRBV7-2 and J is TRBJ1-6; TRBD1 might be the D (6 bases). CDR1 SGHTA and CDR2 FQGNSA come from the germline V gene. Trimming shortened V by 5 bases and J by 12 bases, and 14 bases separated the two germline ends. This CDR3 has 13 amino acids. The CDR3 loop is CASSLRQDLPLHF. The CDR3 nucleotides read TGTGCCAGCAGCCTCCGACAGGACCTACCCCTCCACTTT.

This clonotype was seen at least ten times. V is TRBV5-6 and J is TRBJ2-2; the D gene is possibly TRBD2 (6 bases). Looked up from germline, CDR1 is SGHDT and CDR2 is YYEEEE. The CDR3 loop spans 16 amino acids. V shed 2 bases and J shed 7 bases, with 18 bases lying between them. In DNA, the CDR3 is TGTGCCAGCAGCTTCGGCGGGGCTGGAACAAGCGGGGAGCTGTTTTTT. It encodes CASSFGGAGTSGELFF.

Comment on this clonotype: Relative to the germline gene, one junction end is altered; a read error may explain this. The chain combines TRBV7-8 with TRBJ2-3; TRBD2 aligns across 8 bases. The CDR3 has 13 residues. Looked up from germline, CDR1 is SGHVS and CDR2 is FQNEAQ. The CDR3 loop is CASSSGGPDTQNF. The CDR3 bases are TGTGCCAGCAGTTCGGGGGGGCCAGATACGCAGAATTTT.

This clonotype was seen ten or more times. This chain connects TRBV7-2 to TRBJ2-5; D unclear. Trimming left V 1 base short and J 5 bases short, with 5 bases between. Germline assignment: CDR1 SGHTA and CDR2 FQGNSA. The CDR3 runs to 12 residues. CDR3 loop: CASSLGRETQYF. The CDR3 DNA sequence: TGTGCCAGCAGCTTAGGGCGGGAGACCCAGTACTTC.

This clonotype was seen at least ten times. The chain has TRBV2 and TRBJ1-6; D may be TRBD1 (5 bases). CDR1 is SNHLY, CDR2 FYNNEI, per germline. V was shortened by 7 bases and J by 8 bases, with 15 bases between the two germline ends. The CDR3 runs 14 residues. The CDR3 loop reads CASKEGLTYSPLHF. The CDR3 coding sequence is TGTGCCAGCAAAGAGGGGCTGACTTATTCACCCCTCCACTTT.

This clonotype was found many times. The chain carries TRBV12-3 or TRBV12-4 and TRBJ1-1; D gene uncertain. The V gene lost 5 bases and the J gene lost 11 bases, with 15 bases spanning the gap. The CDR3 covers 12 residues. CDR3 amino acids: CASSNDLARAFF. The CDR3 nucleotides read TGTGCCAGCAGTAATGATTTGGCCCGGGCTTTCTTT.

The chain couples TRBV20-1 to TRBJ1-2; 8 nucleotides match TRBD1. CDR1 is DFQATT and CDR2 is SNEGSKA in the germline V gene (reference sequence). This CDR3 has 12 amino acids. V was clipped by 3 bases and J by 8 bases; unmatched bases: 5. CDR3 residues: CSASAGGDGYTF. CDR3 DNA sequence: TGCAGTGCTAGTGCAGGGGGCGACGGCTACACCTTC.

This clonotype was recorded at least ten times. The CDR3 DNA is TGTGCCAGCAGCTTAATAGGGACAGGGGGATCTGGCTACACCTTC. Translating gives CASSLIGTGGSGYTF. The chain combines TRBV5-5 with TRBJ1-2, with 11 bases lining up with TRBD1. With 2 bases clipped from V and 7 bases from J, the junction kept 7 bases outside the gene matches. Germline CDR1 SGHKS, CDR2 YYEKEE (reference sequence). The CDR3 is made up of 15 amino acids.

This rearrangement joins TRBV5-8 to TRBJ2-2, with D hard to call. This CDR3 is built from 14 residues. V was pared by 1 base and J by 4 bases, with 8 bases between. CDR1 is SGHTS, CDR2 YDEGEE, per germline. CDR3 in DNA: TGTGCCAGCAGCTTGAGGCTGAGCACCGGGGAGCTGTTTTTT. Translated, it gives CASSLRLSTGELFF.

This clonotype was recorded many times. The CDR3 spells CASSRTRPSGGSLSYEQYV. CDR3 coding DNA: TGTGCCAGCAGTAGGACTCGCCCTAGCGGGGGGTCCCTCTCCTACGAGCAGTACGTC. The genes are TRBV6-2 or TRBV6-3 and TRBJ2-7; 11 bases match TRBD2. The germline V gene encodes CDR1 MNHEY and CDR2 SVGEGT. This CDR3 comprises 19 residues. Germline trimming cut 5 bases from V and 0 bases from J; bases unmatched to any gene: 15.

The CDR3 loop reads CSATDREETQYF. Here the CDR3 DNA reads TGCAGTGCTACCGACAGGGAGGAGACCCAGTACTTC. This rearrangement joins TRBV20-1 to TRBJ2-5; 7 nucleotides match TRBD1. The germline gives CDR1 DFQATT, CDR2 SNEGSKA (reference sequence). Trimming took 4 bases from V and 5 from J; bases not matched to a gene: 4. This CDR3 has 12 residues.

CDR3 in amino acids: CAINDGSYEQYF. In DNA, the CDR3 is TGTGCCATCAACGACGGCTCCTACGAGCAGTACTTC. V gene TRBV10-3 combines with J gene TRBJ2-7; unclear D gene. The CDR3 covers 12 residues. Germline V CDR1 and CDR2: ENHRY, SYGVKD. V was clipped by 7 bases and J by 0 bases, with 7 bases between them.

In its sample, this clonotype was seen many times. The chain couples TRBV29-1 to TRBJ2-2, with TRBD2 identical over 11 bases. The ends lost 4 bases at V and 6 bases at J; junction bases unmatched: 7. The CDR3 has 15 amino acids. Germline loops: CDR1 SQVTM, CDR2 ANQGSEA. CDR3 loop: CSVAASGGISGELFF. CDR3 DNA: TGCAGCGTTGCGGCTAGCGGGGGGATTTCCGGGGAGCTGTTTTTT.

This clonotype was seen at least ten times. DNA of the CDR3: TGTGCCAGCAGCTTAGTAGGCATAAGGTCCTACGAGCAGTACTTC. Amino acids: CASSLVGIRSYEQYF. The chain has TRBV7-2 and TRBJ2-7; D is uncertain. This CDR3 is built from 15 residues. V lost 1 base, J lost 1 base, and 11 bases lay in between. Germline-derived CDR1 and CDR2 are SGHTA and FQGNSA.

The chain recombines TRBV19 with TRBJ2-6; D could derive from TRBD1 or TRBD2 (5 bases each). This CDR3 has 17 amino acids. Trimming stripped 2 bases from V and 0 bases from J, with 11 bases between. Germline assignment: CDR1 LNHDA and CDR2 SQIVND (reference sequence). CDR3 in DNA: TGTGCCAGTAGTATACAGGGAGTTGGCTCTGGGGCCAACGTCCTGACTTTC. Encoded protein: CASSIQGVGSGANVLTF.

This clonotype was counted between two and nine times. This sequence joins TRBV28 and TRBJ1-2; D is possibly TRBD1 (6 bases). From germline, CDR1 is MDHEN and CDR2 SYDVKM. V was cut by 8 bases and J by 4 bases, with 17 bases left in between. CDR3 length: 14 amino acids. DNA of the CDR3: TGTGCCAGCCATAACAGGGACTTGCCCTATGGCTACACCTTC. Amino acid sequence: CASHNRDLPYGYTF.

The chain joins TRBV7-9 to TRBJ2-7; 8 bases are a match to TRBD2. V gave up 4 bases and J gave up 6 bases; unmatched junction bases: 8. The germline CDR1 and CDR2 sequences are SEHNR and FQNEAQ (reference sequence). The CDR3 contains 14 residues. CDR3 in DNA: TGTGCCAGCAGCTCGGGGGGGGGGGATGGCGAGCAGTACGTC. Translation gives CASSSGGGDGEQYV.

This clonotype was detected many times. The V call is TRBV14, the J call TRBJ2-4; a weak D match, TRBD2 (6 bases). This CDR3 contains 13 residues. Trimming pared 3 bases from V and 10 bases from J, leaving 13 bases between. Germline-derived CDR1 and CDR2 are SGHDN and FVKESK. CDR3 in amino acids: CASSQYSSGIQYF. CDR3 bases: TGTGCCAGCAGCCAGTACTCAAGCGGGATTCAGTACTTC.

This clonotype was seen a few times. CDR3 region: CASSLIIAGNEQFF. CDR3 nucleotides: TGTGCCAGCAGCTTAATTATAGCGGGCAATGAGCAGTTCTTC. The rearrangement links TRBV5-4 to TRBJ2-1; 7 bases line up with TRBD2. The ends lost 2 bases at V and 6 bases at J; junction bases unmatched: 5. The CDR3 spans 14 residues. Germline CDR1 SGHNT, CDR2 YYREEE (reference sequence). The variable domain in full, with the rest retrieved from reference TRBV5-4 and TRBJ2-1, is ETGVTQSPTHLIKTRGQQVTLRCSSQSGHNTVSWYQQALGQGPQFIFQYYREEENGRGNFPPRFSGLQFPNYSSELNVNALELDDSALYLCASSLIIAGNEQFFGPGTRLTVL.

This clonotype was observed at least ten times. The chain recombines TRBV12-3 or TRBV12-4 with TRBJ1-1; TRBD1 aligns across 7 bases. CDR3 length equals 14 residues. V shed 6 bases, J shed 7 bases, and the junction held 11 bases outside the gene matches. The CDR3 nucleotides read TGTGCCAGCAGCCCCCGGACAGGAACTTTTGAAGCTTTCTTT. Its translation is CASSPRTGTFEAFF.

This clonotype was observed many times. V usage is TRBV4-1 and J usage is TRBJ1-6, with D perhaps TRBD1 (6 bases). Germline V gene sequence: CDR1 MGHRA, CDR2 YSYEKL. Deletions cut 7 bases from V and 5 bases from J, with 15 bases between. CDR3 size: 15 residues. CDR3 in DNA: TGCGCCAGCAACACAGGGCCAGAGAATAATTCACCCCTCCACTTT. Its protein product is CASNTGPENNSPLHF.

The chain joins TRBV12-5 to TRBJ2-5, with 8 bases identical to TRBD1. Germline V gives CDR1 LGHNT, CDR2 FRNRAP. The V and J ends lost 5 bases and 2 bases, in that order; junction bases with no gene match: 7. This CDR3 spans 15 amino acids. The CDR3 bases are TGTGCTAGTGGTATCGGGACAGGCCAACAAGAGACCCAGTACTTC. Protein sequence: CASGIGTGQQETQYF.

This clonotype was recorded many times. The rearrangement links TRBV6-6 to TRBJ2-7; 8 bases line up with TRBD1. The CDR3 has 15 amino acids. The germline V gene encodes CDR1 MNHNY and CDR2 SVGAGI (reference sequence). V gave up 5 bases and J gave up 6 bases; unmatched junction bases: 12. The CDR3 loop reads CASSRTGIERREQYV. The CDR3 DNA sequence: TGTGCCAGCAGTCGGACAGGGATTGAGAGGCGCGAGCAGTACGTC.

There are a few counts of this clonotype. The chain combines TRBV20-1 with TRBJ2-2; 10 nucleotides match TRBD1. The CDR3 has 14 amino acids. The germline V gene has CDR1 DFQATT and CDR2 SNEGSKA (reference sequence). V lost 2 bases and J lost 9; bases outside the gene matches: 6. The DNA of the CDR3 is TGCAGTGCTAGAAGGGACAGGGGTATCCGGGAGCTGTTTTTT. Protein product: CSARRDRGIRELFF.